This T cell receptor (beta chain) is drawn from a study of CD8 T cells in ankylosing spondylitis (dated 2017 in TCRdb). With regard to the full study: The study set out to find disease-linked TCR variants by profiling T cell receptor beta repertoires in ankylosing spondylitis patients and healthy donors. In total, the full study cohort was made up of 100 to 140 healthy donors and 25 ankylosing spondylitis patients. Samples of peripheral blood were taken, and for ankylosing spondylitis patients, synovial fluid was collected as well. Here is what the overall study found, with its caveats: Some of the motif variants had been reported before in the synovial fluid and blood of reactive arthritis patients, a finding that suggests common disease-initiation mechanisms. The disease-linked clones showed a CD8+ phenotype and occurred at relatively low frequencies in peripheral blood. Blood from ankylosing spondylitis patients appeared to be characterized by a TCR beta motif composed of about eight highly homologous amino acid variants. The disease-linked clones were reported to be significantly enriched in matched synovial fluid samples from ankylosing spondylitis patients.

This clonotype was counted at least ten times. The target of this receptor is not known. No clone much larger than this one lies a single base away; base qualities are absent. The germline V gene provides CDR1 SGHTS and CDR2 YDEGEE. From the cysteine through the phenylalanine, the CDR3 covers 15 amino acids. Just the 45-base CDR3 DNA is kept, in frame starting at base 1. V is reduced by 0 bases and J by 0 bases, leaving a spacing of 9 bases between them. Sequenced on an Illumina HiSeq 2500. Quantitative 5'-RACE with molecular barcodes was the method used to prepare the TCR beta libraries. The authors' pipeline ran thus. A new computational method based on a probabilistic model of VDJ rearrangement was used to identify disease-linked TCR variants. The raw public data were reprocessed by TCRdb itself: fastp quality trimming at Q25, MiXCR clonotype calling, in-frame beta chains only. Every entry covers one CDR3 protein and lists the most common genes and DNA from its rows. TCRdb's processing, not the authors' own work, is the source of the V and J calls. The sample contains 240,000 or so distinct CDR3 sequences, around 9.2% of them found a single time. Nearly 7% of the sample goes to the ten largest clones.

This sequence originates from a male donor with ankylosing spondylitis or in good health (not recorded which). Sequencing was carried out using blood, either unsorted or a sorted T cell fraction (not recorded which). This receptor chain uses TRBV5-8 and TRBJ2-5, with a tentative D gene TRBD1 over 5 matching bases. The nucleotide sequence reads as follows: TGTGCCAGCAGCTTGGGGCCAGGGAACCAAGAGACCCAGTACTTC. It codes for CASSLGPGNQETQYF.